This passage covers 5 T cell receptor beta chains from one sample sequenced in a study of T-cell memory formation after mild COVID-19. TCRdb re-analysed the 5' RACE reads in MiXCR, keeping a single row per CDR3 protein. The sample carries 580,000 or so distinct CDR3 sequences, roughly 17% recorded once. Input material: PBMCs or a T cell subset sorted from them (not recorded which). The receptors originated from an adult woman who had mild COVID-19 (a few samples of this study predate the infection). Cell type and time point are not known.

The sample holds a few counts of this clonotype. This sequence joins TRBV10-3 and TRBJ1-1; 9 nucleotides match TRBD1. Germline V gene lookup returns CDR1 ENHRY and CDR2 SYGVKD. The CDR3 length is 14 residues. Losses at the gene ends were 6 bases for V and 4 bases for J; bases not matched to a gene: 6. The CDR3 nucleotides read TGTGCCATCAGGCGGGACAGGGCGGGCACTGAAGCTTTCTTT. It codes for CAIRRDRAGTEAFF.

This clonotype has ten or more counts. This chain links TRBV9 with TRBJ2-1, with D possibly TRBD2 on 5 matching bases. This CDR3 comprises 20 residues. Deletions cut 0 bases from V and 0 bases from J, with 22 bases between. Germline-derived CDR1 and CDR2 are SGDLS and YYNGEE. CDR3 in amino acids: CASSVATGFGVGSSYNEQFF. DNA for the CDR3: TGTGCCAGCAGCGTAGCTACGGGGTTCGGGGTGGGGAGCTCCTACAATGAGCAGTTCTTC.

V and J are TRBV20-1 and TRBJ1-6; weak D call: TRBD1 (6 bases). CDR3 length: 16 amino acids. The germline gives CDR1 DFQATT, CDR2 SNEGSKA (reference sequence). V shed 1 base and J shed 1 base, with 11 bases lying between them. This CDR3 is CSARAGGVSYNSPLHF. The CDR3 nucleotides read TGCAGTGCTAGAGCGGGGGGCGTATCCTATAATTCACCCCTCCACTTT.

In nucleotides, the CDR3 is TGTGCCAGCAGTTACTCCCCGGGGGGAGATGAGCAGTTCTTC. Encoded protein: CASSYSPGGDEQFF. J is TRBJ2-1 and V is TRBV6-6, with 7 bases lining up with TRBD2. The CDR3 has 14 amino acids. Germline trimming cut 0 bases from V and 8 bases from J; bases unmatched to any gene: 4. Germline CDR1 reads MNHNY; CDR2 reads SVGAGI (reference sequence).

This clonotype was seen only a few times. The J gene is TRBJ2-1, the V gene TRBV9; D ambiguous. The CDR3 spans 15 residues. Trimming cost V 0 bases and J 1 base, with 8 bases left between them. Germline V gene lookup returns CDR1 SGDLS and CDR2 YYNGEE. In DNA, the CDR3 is TGTGCCAGCAGCGTAGCTGGAGTATCCTACAATGAGCAGTTCTTC. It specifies CASSVAGVSYNEQFF.